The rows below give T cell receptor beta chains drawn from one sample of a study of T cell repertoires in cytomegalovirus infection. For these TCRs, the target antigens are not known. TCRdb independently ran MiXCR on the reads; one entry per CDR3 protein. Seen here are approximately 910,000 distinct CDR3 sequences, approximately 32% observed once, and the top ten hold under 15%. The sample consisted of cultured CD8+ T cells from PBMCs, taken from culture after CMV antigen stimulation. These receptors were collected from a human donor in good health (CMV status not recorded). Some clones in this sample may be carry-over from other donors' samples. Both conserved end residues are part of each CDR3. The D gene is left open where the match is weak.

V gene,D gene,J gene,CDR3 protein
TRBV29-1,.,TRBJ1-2,CSVQNRNYGYTF
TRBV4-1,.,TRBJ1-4,CASSQEPRAGGEKLFF
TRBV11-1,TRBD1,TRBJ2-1,CASSDPGGFNEQFF
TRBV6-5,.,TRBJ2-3,CASSWDIPSVDTQYF
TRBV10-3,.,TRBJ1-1,CAISDPSVATEAFF
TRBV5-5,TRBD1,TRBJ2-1,CASSLDRGYYNEQFF
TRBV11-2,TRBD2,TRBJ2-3,CASSLDRVGLVGGVRDTQYF
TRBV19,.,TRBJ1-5,CASSYTTTSGSNQPQHF
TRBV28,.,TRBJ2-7,CASSSLGGTDGLEQYF
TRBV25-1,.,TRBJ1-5,CASSEKTNQPQHF
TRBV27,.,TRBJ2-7,CASGINEQYF
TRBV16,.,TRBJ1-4,CASSRRRQATNEKLFF
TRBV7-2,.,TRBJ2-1,CASSSTMDGLYNEQFF
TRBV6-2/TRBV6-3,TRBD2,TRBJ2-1,CASSYSGLAADEQFF
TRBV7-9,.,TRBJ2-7,CASTKGGIYEQYF
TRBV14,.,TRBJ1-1,CASSQHSGTEAFF
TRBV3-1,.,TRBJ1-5,CASSQDSHRVNQPQHF
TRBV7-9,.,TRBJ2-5,CASSSSFIEFPETQYF
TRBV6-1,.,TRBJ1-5,CASSEAGGQAQHF
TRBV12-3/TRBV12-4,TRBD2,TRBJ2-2,CASSLTSGRGGELFF
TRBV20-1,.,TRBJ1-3,CSARNIGNTIYF
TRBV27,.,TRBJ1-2,CASSYSRSSNYGYTF
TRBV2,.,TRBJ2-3,CASSDEEITDTHYF
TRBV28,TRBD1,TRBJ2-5,CASSLTNRGLETQYF
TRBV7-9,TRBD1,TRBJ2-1,CASSRTGSPFF
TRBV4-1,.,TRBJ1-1,CASSQFGVGTGTEAFF
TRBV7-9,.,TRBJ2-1,CASSLGGALRGEQFF
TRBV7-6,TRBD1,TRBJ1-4,CASSLSSLFQGAVEKLFF
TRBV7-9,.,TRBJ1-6,CATSLERLNSPLHF
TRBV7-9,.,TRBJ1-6,CASSLAKGYSSYNSPLHF
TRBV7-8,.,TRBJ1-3,CASSFWTAGNTIYF
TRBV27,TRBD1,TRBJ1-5,CASSFRGPFQPQHF
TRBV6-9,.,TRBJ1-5,CASSYDAVYSNQPQHF
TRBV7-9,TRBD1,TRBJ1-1,CASSSAGGVTEAFF
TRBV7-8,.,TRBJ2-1,CASSNRSSYNEQFF
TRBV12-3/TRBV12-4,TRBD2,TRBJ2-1,CASGLLSGGAGNEQFF
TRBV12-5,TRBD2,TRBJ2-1,CASGKAGYEQFF
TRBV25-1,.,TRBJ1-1,CASSEDSLNTEAFF
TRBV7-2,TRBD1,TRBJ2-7,CASSFGTVSYEQYF
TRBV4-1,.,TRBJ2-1,CASSQDRKEQFF
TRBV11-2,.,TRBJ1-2,CASSQGTSYGYTF
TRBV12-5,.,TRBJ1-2,CASGFRGYTF
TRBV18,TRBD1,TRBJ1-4,CASSPLGQSNEKLFF
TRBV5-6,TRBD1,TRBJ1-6,CASSNIGQEYNSPLHF
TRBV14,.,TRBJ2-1,CASSQPGEGSYNEQFF
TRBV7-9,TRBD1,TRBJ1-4,CASSQLQGALEKLFF
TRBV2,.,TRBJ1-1,CASSHYSSGEAFF
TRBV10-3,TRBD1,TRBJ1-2,CAISESTGQGNYGYTF
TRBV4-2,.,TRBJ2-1,CASSQEIGGTNEQFF
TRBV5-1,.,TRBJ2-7,CASSLGHYDEQYF
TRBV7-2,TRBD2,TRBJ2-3,CPRSLADGGGRRDTQYF
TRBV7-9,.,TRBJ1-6,CASSSAPQDGNSPLHF
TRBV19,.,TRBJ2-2,CASSSVTVTGELFF
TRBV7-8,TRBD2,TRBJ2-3,CASSVYGGGLLDSTDTQYF
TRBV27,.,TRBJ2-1,CASISPGNEQFF
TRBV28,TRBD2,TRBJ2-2,CASSELAGHTGELFF
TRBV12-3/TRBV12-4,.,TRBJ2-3,CASSPRSADTQYF
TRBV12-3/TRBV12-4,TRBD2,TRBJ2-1,CASIRAGGRNEQFF
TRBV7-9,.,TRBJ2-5,CASSFSGLGKETQYF